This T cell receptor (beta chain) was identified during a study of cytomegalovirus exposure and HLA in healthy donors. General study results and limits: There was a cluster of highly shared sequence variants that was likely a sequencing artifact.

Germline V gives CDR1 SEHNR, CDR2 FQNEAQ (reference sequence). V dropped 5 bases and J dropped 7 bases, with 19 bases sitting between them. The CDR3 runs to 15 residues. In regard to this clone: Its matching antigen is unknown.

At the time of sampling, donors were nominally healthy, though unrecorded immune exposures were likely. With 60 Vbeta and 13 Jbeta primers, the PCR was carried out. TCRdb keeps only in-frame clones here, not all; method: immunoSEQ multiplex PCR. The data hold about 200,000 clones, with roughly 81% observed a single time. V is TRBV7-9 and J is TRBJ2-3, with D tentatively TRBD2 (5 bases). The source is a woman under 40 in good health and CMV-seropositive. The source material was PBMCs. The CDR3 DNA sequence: TGTGCCAGCAGCCCGGCGCGCGGAACGGGGAATACGCAGTATTTT. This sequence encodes CASSPARGTGNTQYF.